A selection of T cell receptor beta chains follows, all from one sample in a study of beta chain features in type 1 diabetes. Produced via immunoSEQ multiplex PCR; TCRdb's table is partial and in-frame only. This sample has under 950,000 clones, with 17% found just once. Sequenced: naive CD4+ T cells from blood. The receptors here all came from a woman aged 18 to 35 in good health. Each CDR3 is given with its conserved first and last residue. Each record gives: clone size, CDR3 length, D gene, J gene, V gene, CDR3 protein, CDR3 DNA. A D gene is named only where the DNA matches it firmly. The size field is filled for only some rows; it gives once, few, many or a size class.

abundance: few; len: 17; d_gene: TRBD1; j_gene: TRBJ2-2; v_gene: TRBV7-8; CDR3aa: CASSPRHRGLGTGELFF; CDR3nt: TGTGCCAGCAGCCCGAGGCACAGGGGGCTGGGAACCGGGGAGCTGTTTTTT
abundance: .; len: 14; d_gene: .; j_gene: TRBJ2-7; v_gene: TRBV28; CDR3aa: CASSPRHNPYEQYF; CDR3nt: TGTGCCAGCAGTCCGCGTCACAACCCCTACGAGCAGTACTTC
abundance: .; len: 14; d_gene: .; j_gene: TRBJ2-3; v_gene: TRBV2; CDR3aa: CASSFAEFTDTQYF; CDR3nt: TGTGCCAGCAGTTTTGCCGAATTTACAGATACGCAGTATTTT
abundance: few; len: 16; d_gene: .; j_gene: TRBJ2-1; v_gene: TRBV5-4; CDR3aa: CASSLVGDPSYNEQFF; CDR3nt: TGTGCCAGCAGCTTGGTAGGGGACCCCTCCTACAATGAGCAGTTCTTC
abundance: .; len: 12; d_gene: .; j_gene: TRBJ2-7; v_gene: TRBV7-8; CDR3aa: CASSLAAYEQYF; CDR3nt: TGTGCCAGCAGCTTAGCTGCCTACGAGCAGTACTTC
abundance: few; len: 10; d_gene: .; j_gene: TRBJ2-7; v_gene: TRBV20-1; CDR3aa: CSARGTRQYF; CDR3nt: TGCAGTGCTAGAGGGACAAGGCAGTACTTC
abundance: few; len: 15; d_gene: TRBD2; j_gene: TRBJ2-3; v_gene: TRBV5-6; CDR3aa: CASSLAGALADTQYF; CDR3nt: TGTGCCAGCAGCCTAGCGGGAGCCCTCGCAGATACGCAGTATTTT
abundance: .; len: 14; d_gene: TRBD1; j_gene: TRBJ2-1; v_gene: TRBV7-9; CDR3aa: CASSLQGAHNEQFF; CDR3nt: TGTGCCAGCAGCCTACAGGGGGCGCACAATGAGCAGTTCTTC
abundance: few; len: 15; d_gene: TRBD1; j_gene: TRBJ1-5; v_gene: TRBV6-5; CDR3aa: CASSYIRGPGQPQHF; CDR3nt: TGTGCCAGCAGTTACATCAGGGGGCCTGGACAGCCCCAGCATTTT
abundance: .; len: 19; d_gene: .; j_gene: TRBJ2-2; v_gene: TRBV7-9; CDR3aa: CASSLEWGIGSANTGELFF; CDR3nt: TGTGCCAGCAGCTTAGAATGGGGTATAGGCAGCGCCAACACCGGGGAGCTGTTTTTT
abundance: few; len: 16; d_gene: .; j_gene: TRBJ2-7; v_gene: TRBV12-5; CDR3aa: CASGLVWGDSSYEQYF; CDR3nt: TGTGCTAGTGGTTTGGTATGGGGGGACAGCTCCTACGAGCAGTACTTC
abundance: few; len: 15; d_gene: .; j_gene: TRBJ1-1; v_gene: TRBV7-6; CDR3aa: CASSLTPGGSTEAFF; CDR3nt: TGTGCCAGCAGCCTCACACCAGGTGGGTCCACTGAAGCTTTCTTT
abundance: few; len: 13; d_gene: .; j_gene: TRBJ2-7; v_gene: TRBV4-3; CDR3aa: CASSQDTPTEQYF; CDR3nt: TGCGCCAGCAGCCAAGATACTCCTACTGAGCAGTACTTC
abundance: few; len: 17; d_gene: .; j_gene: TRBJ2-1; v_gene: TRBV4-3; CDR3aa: CASSQDPVLSSYNEQFF; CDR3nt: TGCGCCAGCAGCCAAGATCCTGTCTTGAGCTCCTACAATGAGCAGTTCTTC
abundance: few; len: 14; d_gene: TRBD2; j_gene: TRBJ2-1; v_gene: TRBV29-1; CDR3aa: CSVERTSGNNEQFF; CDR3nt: TGCAGCGTCGAAAGGACTAGCGGGAACAATGAGCAGTTCTTC
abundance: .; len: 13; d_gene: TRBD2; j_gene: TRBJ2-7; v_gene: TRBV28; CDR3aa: CASRTGLAYEQYF; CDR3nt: TGTGCCAGCCGAACGGGACTAGCGTACGAGCAGTACTTC